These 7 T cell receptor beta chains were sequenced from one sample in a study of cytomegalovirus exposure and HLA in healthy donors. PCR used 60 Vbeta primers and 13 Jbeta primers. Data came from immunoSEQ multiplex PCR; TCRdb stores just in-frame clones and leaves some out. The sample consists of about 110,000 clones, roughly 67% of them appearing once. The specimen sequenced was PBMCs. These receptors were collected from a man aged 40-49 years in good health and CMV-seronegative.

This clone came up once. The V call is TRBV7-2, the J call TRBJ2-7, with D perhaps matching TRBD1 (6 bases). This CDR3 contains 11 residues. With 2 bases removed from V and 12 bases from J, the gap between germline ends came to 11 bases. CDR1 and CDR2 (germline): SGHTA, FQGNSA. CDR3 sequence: CASSLMDRRYF. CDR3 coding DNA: TGTGCCAGCAGCTTAATGGACAGAAGGTACTTC.

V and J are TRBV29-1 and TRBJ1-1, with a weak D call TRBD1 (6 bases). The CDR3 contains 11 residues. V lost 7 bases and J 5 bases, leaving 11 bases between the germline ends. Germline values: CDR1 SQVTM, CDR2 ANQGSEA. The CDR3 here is CSGGGQTEAFF. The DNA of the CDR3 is TGCAGCGGGGGGGGGCAAACTGAAGCTTTCTTT. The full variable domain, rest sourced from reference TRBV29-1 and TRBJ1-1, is SAVISQKPSRDICQRGTSLTIQCQVDSQVTMMFWYRQQPGQSLTLIATANQGSEATYESGFVIDKFPISRPNLTFSTLTVSNMSPEDSSIYLCSGGGQTEAFFGQGTRLTVV.

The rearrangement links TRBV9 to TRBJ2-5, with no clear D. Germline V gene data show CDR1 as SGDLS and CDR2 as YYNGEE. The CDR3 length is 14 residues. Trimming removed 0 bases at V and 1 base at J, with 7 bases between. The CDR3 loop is CASSVGAPQETQYF. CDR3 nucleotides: TGTGCCAGCAGCGTAGGGGCACCCCAAGAGACCCAGTACTTC. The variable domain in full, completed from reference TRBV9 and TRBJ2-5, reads DSGVTQTPKHLITATGQRVTLRCSPRSGDLSVYWYQQSLDQGLQFLIQYYNGEERAKGNILERFSAQQFPDLHSELNLSSLELGDSALYFCASSVGAPQETQYFGPGTRLLVL.

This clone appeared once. The CDR3 bases are TGTGCCAGCAGTTCCGGAACGCGGGAGCAGTACTTC. It codes for CASSSGTREQYF. The chain joins TRBV27 to TRBJ2-7; no clear D gene. Germline V lookup: CDR1 MNHEY, CDR2 SMNVEV (reference sequence). Trimming left V 4 bases short and J 7 bases short, with 11 bases between. There are 12 residues in the CDR3.

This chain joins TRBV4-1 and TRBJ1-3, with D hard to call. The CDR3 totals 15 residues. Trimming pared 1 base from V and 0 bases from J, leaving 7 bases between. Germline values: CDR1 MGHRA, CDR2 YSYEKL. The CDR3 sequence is CASSQVVSSGNTIYF. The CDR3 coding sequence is TGCGCCAGCAGCCAAGTCGTCTCCTCTGGAAACACCATATATTTT.

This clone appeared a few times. CDR3 sequence (DNA): TGCAGCGCCGACGGACAAATGAACACTGAAGCTTTCTTT. Protein sequence: CSADGQMNTEAFF. The V and J genes are TRBV29-1 and TRBJ1-1; TRBD1 might be the D (5 bases). This CDR3 has 13 amino acids. V was clipped by 7 bases and J by 0 bases, with 12 bases between them. CDR1 and CDR2 (germline): SQVTM, ANQGSEA.

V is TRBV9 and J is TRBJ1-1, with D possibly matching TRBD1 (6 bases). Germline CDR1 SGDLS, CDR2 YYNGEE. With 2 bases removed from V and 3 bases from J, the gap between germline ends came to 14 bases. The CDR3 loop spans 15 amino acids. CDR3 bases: TGTGCCAGCAGCGTCCGGGGGGGCGAGGACACTGAAGCTTTCTTT. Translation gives CASSVRGGEDTEAFF.